This T cell receptor (beta chain) is drawn from a study of T cell repertoires in ileal Crohn's disease (dated by TCRdb to about 2019). In terms of the full investigation: Median disease duration was approximately 8.3 years, and about a third of patients were identified as active smokers at the time of surgery. About half of the patients received postoperative therapy: about a dozen received thiopurines and roughly 19 received anti-TNF agents. The TCR repertoire was analysed in approximately 61 patients with Crohn's disease drawn from a prospective multicentre cohort. A total of roughly 150 mucosal samples from some 57 patients were sequenced, collected from several sites on the surgical specimen as well as at postoperative endoscopy. A Rutgeerts score above i0 was used to define endoscopic postoperative recurrence. All patients had surgery for a complication: stricturing disease in 61% and penetrating disease in 39%. The study was conducted in parallel with a multicentre cohort that was designed to identify predictors of early endoscopic recurrence following ileocolonic resection.

Of note for this clone: Its specific antigen is unknown. Per-nucleotide qualities are absent, and no much larger clonotype sits a single base away.

For commercial TCRB immunosequencing, approximately 460 nanograms of biopsy DNA were submitted for each sample. CDR3 regions were amplified from genomic DNA by Adaptive Biotechnology using a two-step, amplification bias-controlled multiplex PCR. Primers covering every V and J gene segment were used in the first PCR, while barcodes and Illumina adapters were added in the second PCR. CDR3 libraries were sequenced using an Illumina instrument. Under the source paper's analysis protocol: Analysis combined the vendor-provided pipelines with custom analysis of raw data in R/Bioconductor under R version 3.3.0. Clonality, which ranges from 0 to 1, was calculated as the inverse of the normalised Shannon entropy across all productive clones. High-frequency clones were defined as the share of the repertoire occupied by the top 100 clones, with only clones passing a 95% confidence test being retained. Overlap between samples was measured with the Morisita-Horn index, while repertoire diversity was measured with the Simpson index. TCRdb mirrors the immuneACCESS table, restricted to in-frame sequences. Some clones are absent from its copies; in checked studies, under half trace to an unresolved V gene, and the reason for the others is unknown. V and J calls plus clone size are reproduced from that table; the DNA served to infer D and trimming. The sample profile shows 9,500 to 15,000 clones; around three quarters of them were found once. Clones ranked in the top ten supply roughly 4.8% of the sample.

What the study reported, not specific to this receptor: Higher high-frequency clone percentages at surgery were associated with endoscopic recurrence; all patients with clonality above 26.8% (18/57) had recurrence. More high-frequency clones were carried by sorted CD8 T cells than by CD4 T cells, suggesting that mucosal expansions were mainly CD8. Only a subgroup of patients, of unstated size, had their mucosal CD4 and CD8 T cells sorted and sequenced. A significantly higher proportion of clonal expansions was observed in active smokers at surgery than in non-smokers (about 25% vs 20%, p=0.02).

The CDR3 contains 15 residues, cysteine and phenylalanine counted. The read is trimmed to its CDR3 DNA, 45 bases read in frame from base 1. At the junction V is shortened by 4 bases and J by 5 bases; bases outside the gene matches: 3. Via the germline V gene, CDR1 is SGHDT and CDR2 YYEEEE. To be eligible, patients had to be adults with ileal or ileocolonic Crohn's disease and an indication for ileocolonic resection. Before DNA extraction, whole ileal mucosal biopsies were kept frozen at -80 degrees C. Genomic DNA was extracted from frozen whole biopsies using a TRizol-based method and was quantified with a NanoDrop 2000 spectrophotometer.

This receptor was identified in an adult with Crohn's disease. The chain is assembled from TRBV5-6 and TRBJ2-3; TRBD2 agrees with 14 junctional bases. Sample: ileal tissue. The CDR3 protein is CASSVGLAGVDTQYF. The DNA sequence is given as TGTGCCAGCAGCGTGGGACTAGCGGGGGTAGATACGCAGTATTTT. The full variable domain, with segments outside the CDR3 supplied by the reference TRBV5-6 and TRBJ2-3 proteins, appears as DAGVTQSPTHLIKTRGQQVTLRCSPKSGHDTVSWYQQALGQGPQFIFQYYEEEERQRGNFPDRFSGHQFPNYSSELNVNALLLGDSALYLCASSVGLAGVDTQYFGPGTRLTVL.